A selection of T cell receptor beta chains follows, all from one sample in a study of shared clonotypes between healthy human individuals. TCRdb keeps only in-frame clones here, not all; method: immunoSEQ multiplex PCR. The profile shows about 1.5 million clones, roughly 96% of them singletons. Sequencing used naive CD4+ T cells sorted from blood. Source of these receptors: a man in his thirties or forties in good health. CDR3s include the opening cysteine and the closing phenylalanine or tryptophan. D genes are given only for firm matches. Some rows have no size entry. The others give once, few or many, or a class for an expanded clone.

d_call	v_call	clone_size	j_call	cdr3_nt	cdr3_aa
NA	TRBV18	once	TRBJ2-2	TGTGCCAGCTCACCACGGGAGTTCACCGGGGAGCTGTTTTTT	CASSPREFTGELFF
TRBD2	TRBV25-1	NA	TRBJ2-7	TGTGCCAGCAGTGAAGGGGGCGGGAGGGCCAGAGGGTACGAGCAGTACTTC	CASSEGGGRARGYEQYF
TRBD2	TRBV18	NA	TRBJ2-3	TGTGCCAGCTCACCTCCAAGCGGGAGGACAGATACGCAGTATTTT	CASSPPSGRTDTQYF
NA	TRBV5-1	NA	TRBJ2-7	TGCGCCAGCAGCGCGCAGGGCCCCTACGAGCAGTACTTC	CASSAQGPYEQYF
NA	TRBV19	NA	TRBJ2-3	TGTGCCAGTAGTATTGAAGCGGTCAGCACAGATACGCAGTATTTT	CASSIEAVSTDTQYF
NA	TRBV7-7	NA	TRBJ2-5	TGTGCTAGCAGCTTAGAGAACGGGGCCCCGCCGTACTTC	CASSLENGAPPYF
TRBD1	TRBV28	NA	TRBJ2-6	TGTGCCAGCAGTGGCGGACAGGGGCTCCTCTCTGGGGCCAACGTCCTGACTTTC	CASSGGQGLLSGANVLTF
NA	TRBV9	NA	TRBJ2-7	TGTGCCAGCAGCGTGTCGGGACAAAACTACGAGCAGTACTTC	CASSVSGQNYEQYF
TRBD2	TRBV30	NA	TRBJ2-1	TGTGCCTGGAGTCGAAAGCTGGGCGGGAGCTCCTACAATGAGCAGTTCTTC	CAWSRKLGGSSYNEQFF
NA	TRBV9	NA	TRBJ2-1	TGTGCCAGCAGCCCGGGGGACAATGAGCAGTTCTTC	CASSPGDNEQFF
NA	TRBV27	once	TRBJ2-1	TGTGCCAGCAGTAGTTTCAACAATGAGCAGTTCTTC	CASSSFNNEQFF
NA	TRBV6-5	NA	TRBJ2-7	TGTGCCAGCAGTCCCCGGGGTTACGAGCAGTACTTC	CASSPRGYEQYF
NA	TRBV2	NA	TRBJ1-4	TGTGCCAGCAGTGTTCGGCAGGGTGGGGAAAAACTGTTTTTT	CASSVRQGGEKLFF
NA	TRBV28	once	TRBJ1-2	TGTGCCAGCAGTATCCAGGTGGGGACCTATGGCTACACCTTC	CASSIQVGTYGYTF
NA	TRBV4-1	NA	TRBJ1-5	TGCGCCAGCAGCCAACAGGCCTCAGTAAATCAGCCCCAGCATTTT	CASSQQASVNQPQHF
TRBD1	TRBV5-1	once	TRBJ2-2	TGCGCCAGCAGCTTCCGGGACAGGGGGCCCGGGGAGCTGTTTTTT	CASSFRDRGPGELFF
TRBD2	TRBV7-8	NA	TRBJ2-1	TGTGCCAGCAGCACACAAGCGGGGGGGTTACGTAATGAGCAGTTCTTC	CASSTQAGGLRNEQFF
NA	TRBV4-1	NA	TRBJ2-3	TGCGCCAGCAGCTCCGAGGCGTTCCGGGACCCGCCCTTAAACACAGATACGCAGTATTTT	CASSSEAFRDPPLNTDTQYF
NA	TRBV6-5	NA	TRBJ2-1	TGTGCCAGCAGTTATTCTGGGACTTTATACAATGAGCAGTTCTTC	CASSYSGTLYNEQFF
NA	TRBV25-1	NA	TRBJ2-7	TGTGCCAGCAGACTTTCCTACGAGCAGTACTTC	CASRLSYEQYF
TRBD2	TRBV9	NA	TRBJ2-3	TGTGCCAGCAGCGTAGAGCTAGCGGTAGATACGCAGTATTTT	CASSVELAVDTQYF
NA	TRBV28	once	TRBJ1-3	TGTGCCAGCAGTGCAAAGAGATTCATGCGAAACACCATATATTTT	CASSAKRFMRNTIYF
NA	TRBV30	once	TRBJ2-1	TGTGCCTGGAGTGTAAACCACCAGGGTCTGGTGGTAACTGGCAATGAGCAGTTCTTC	CAWSVNHQGLVVTGNEQFF
TRBD1	TRBV6-5	once	TRBJ2-7	TGTGCCAGCAGAGCCGGGACAGCGCTTTACGAGCAGTACTTC	CASRAGTALYEQYF
NA	TRBV6-1	NA	TRBJ2-5	TGTGCCAGCAGTGAATCGTCCAAGAAAAAAGGGCCGAACCAAGAGACCCAGTACTTC	CASSESSKKKGPNQETQYF
NA	TRBV28	NA	TRBJ2-7	TGTGCCAGCAGTCCGGCGGGCGAGCAGTACTTC	CASSPAGEQYF
NA	TRBV7-3	NA	TRBJ2-1	TGTGCCAGCAGCCCGGGGATGTTGGGCAATGAGCAGTTCTTC	CASSPGMLGNEQFF
NA	TRBV19	NA	TRBJ2-7	TGTGCCAGTAGTACCCCCCGGGGCCCCCGGGGAAGGGAGCAGTACTTC	CASSTPRGPRGREQYF
TRBD2	TRBV2	NA	TRBJ2-1	TGTGCCAGCAGTCCCGGACTAGCGGGAATAAAGGTATATGAGCAGTTCTTC	CASSPGLAGIKVYEQFF
NA	TRBV27	NA	TRBJ2-7	TGTGCCAGCAGTTTATCTGAAGGGTACGAGCAGTACTTC	CASSLSEGYEQYF
NA	TRBV11-3	NA	TRBJ2-7	TGTGCCAGCAGCCCCCGGGATGGAGGGCCAGCCTACGAGCAGTACTTC	CASSPRDGGPAYEQYF
TRBD1	TRBV10-3	NA	TRBJ1-2	TGTGCCATCAGTGAGGGGACAGGCCTTATTAGCTACACCTTC	CAISEGTGLISYTF
TRBD2	TRBV28	NA	TRBJ2-1	TGTGCCAGCAGTAGACTTAGCGGGAGGGCCTCCAATGAGCAGTTCTTC	CASSRLSGRASNEQFF
NA	TRBV28	NA	TRBJ1-4	TGTGCCAGCAGCCGAGATCCGGGACGCACTAATGAAAAACTGTTTTTT	CASSRDPGRTNEKLFF
TRBD1	TRBV18	few	TRBJ1-5	TGTGCCAGCTCACAGGACAGGGGCAATCAGCCCCAGCATTTT	CASSQDRGNQPQHF
NA	TRBV4-2	NA	TRBJ2-6	TGTGCCAGCACCACGGGGAGCTCTGGGGCCAACGTCCTGACTTTC	CASTTGSSGANVLTF
NA	TRBV28	NA	TRBJ2-4	TGTGCCAGCAGTTCGCAGGGCGTGAACATTCAGTACTTC	CASSSQGVNIQYF
NA	TRBV21-1	NA	TRBJ2-7	TGTGCCAGCAGCAAAGGTACGGGGTGTTGGTTCCACGAGCAGTACTTC	CASSKGTGCWFHEQYF
TRBD1	TRBV19	NA	TRBJ2-7	TGTGCCAGTAGTATACCACGACAGGGCTCCCACGAGCAGTACTTC	CASSIPRQGSHEQYF
NA	TRBV2	NA	TRBJ2-7	TGTGCCAGCAGTGAGGATTTAAGCGAGCAGTACTTC	CASSEDLSEQYF
NA	TRBV4-1	NA	TRBJ2-7	TGCGCCAGCAGCCAAGCGGGTCAAGGGTACGAGCAGTACTTC	CASSQAGQGYEQYF
NA	TRBV29-1	NA	TRBJ1-4	TGCAGCGTTGCTGGTCCGGCAACTAATGAAAAACTGTTTTTT	CSVAGPATNEKLFF
TRBD1	TRBV5-1	NA	TRBJ2-7	TGCGCCAGCAGCCGCGGACAGGGGACCTACGAGCAGTACTTC	CASSRGQGTYEQYF
NA	TRBV19	NA	TRBJ1-2	TGTGCCAGCGCCCGGGCAGGGGTCGAATCCTATGGCTACACCTTC	CASARAGVESYGYTF
NA	TRBV18	NA	TRBJ1-5	TGTGCCACATCACAGGGAAATCAGCCCCAGCATTTT	CATSQGNQPQHF
NA	TRBV9	NA	TRBJ2-3	TGTGCCAGCAGCGTAGTAGGTGATACGCAGTATTTT	CASSVVGDTQYF
NA	TRBV7-8	NA	TRBJ2-5	TGTGCCAGCAGCTTAGGATTGTCGGGTTTGGGGGAGACCCAGTACTTC	CASSLGLSGLGETQYF
NA	TRBV11-2	NA	TRBJ1-3	TGTGCCAGCAGCCTCGGCGCCAGCTCTGGAAACACCATATATTTT	CASSLGASSGNTIYF
NA	TRBV18	NA	TRBJ2-7	TGTGCCAGCTCACCTAGGAGCTCCTACGAGCAGTACTTC	CASSPRSSYEQYF
TRBD2	TRBV5-1	NA	TRBJ2-1	TGCGCCAGCAGCTTGCAACTAGCGAACAATGAGCAGTTCTTC	CASSLQLANNEQFF
TRBD1	TRBV28	NA	TRBJ1-1	TGTGCCAGCAGTTTAATTGGAGGACAGGGGAGGACTGAAGCTTTCTTT	CASSLIGGQGRTEAFF
NA	TRBV21-1	once	TRBJ2-7	TGTGCCAGCAGCAAAGCGGGGGGGAGCGGGAAAAACGAGCAGTACTTC	CASSKAGGSGKNEQYF
NA	TRBV5-1	NA	TRBJ2-1	TGCGCCAGCAGCCCACACCCAGGGAGCTCCTACAATGAGCAGTTCTTC	CASSPHPGSSYNEQFF
NA	TRBV11-2	NA	TRBJ2-7	TGTGCCAGCACCTCCTATTACGAGCAGTACTTC	CASTSYYEQYF
NA	TRBV7-8	NA	TRBJ2-3	TGTGCCAGCAGCTCAGCAGATACGCAGTATTTT	CASSSADTQYF
NA	TRBV19	NA	TRBJ1-4	TGTGCCAGTAGTACCCTACTTGGGACGGGACAAAGATCTCCTAATGAAAAACTGTTTTTT	CASSTLLGTGQRSPNEKLFF